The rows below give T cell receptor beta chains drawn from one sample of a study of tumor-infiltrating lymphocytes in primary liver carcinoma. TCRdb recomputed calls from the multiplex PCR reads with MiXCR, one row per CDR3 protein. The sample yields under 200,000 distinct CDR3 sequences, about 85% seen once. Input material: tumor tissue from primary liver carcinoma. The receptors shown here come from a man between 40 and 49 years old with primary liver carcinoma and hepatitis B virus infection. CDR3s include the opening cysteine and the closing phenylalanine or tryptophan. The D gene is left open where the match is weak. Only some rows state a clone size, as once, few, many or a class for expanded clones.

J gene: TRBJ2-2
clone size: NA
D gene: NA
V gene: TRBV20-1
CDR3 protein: CSARDRKLAPVELFF
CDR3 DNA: TGCAGTGCTAGAGATCGAAAACTAGCCCCCGTGGAGCTGTTTTTT

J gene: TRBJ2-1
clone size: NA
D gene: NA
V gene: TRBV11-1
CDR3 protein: CASSFQGPLDNVQFF
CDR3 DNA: TGTGCCAGCAGCTTCCAGGGTCCCCTGGACAATGTGCAGTTCTTC

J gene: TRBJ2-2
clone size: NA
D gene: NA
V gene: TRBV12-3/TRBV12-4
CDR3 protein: CASSASGAGELFF
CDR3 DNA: TGTGCCAGCAGTGCCTCAGGGGCCGGGGAGTTGTTTTTT

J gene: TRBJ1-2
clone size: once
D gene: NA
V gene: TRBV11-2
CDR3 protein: CASSLDRGAYGYTF
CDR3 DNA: TGTGCTAGCAGCTTAGATCGGGGAGCTTATGGCTACACCTTT

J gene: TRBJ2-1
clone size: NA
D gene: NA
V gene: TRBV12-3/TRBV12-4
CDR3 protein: CVSSFRGASIYNEQFF
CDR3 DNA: TGTGTCAGCAGTTTCAGAGGGGCTAGCATCTACAATGAGCAGTTCTTC

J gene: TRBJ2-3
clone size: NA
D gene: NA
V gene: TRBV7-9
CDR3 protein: CASSYTYTQYF
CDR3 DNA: TGTGCCAGCAGTTACACATATACGCAGTATTTT

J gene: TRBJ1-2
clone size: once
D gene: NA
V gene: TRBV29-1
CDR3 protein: CSVGGRENYAYTF
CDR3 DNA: TGTAGCGTCGGGGGCAGGGAAAACTATGCCTACACCTTC

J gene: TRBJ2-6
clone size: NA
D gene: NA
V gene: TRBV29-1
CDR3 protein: CSVWDGVIGANVLTF
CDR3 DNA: TGCAGCGTTTGGGACGGGGTGATTGGAGCCAACGTCCTGACTTTC

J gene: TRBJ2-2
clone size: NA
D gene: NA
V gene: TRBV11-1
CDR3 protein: CASSYTGPFTGELFF
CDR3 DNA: TGTGCCAGCAGCTATACAGGACCTTTCACCGGGGAGTTGTTTTTC

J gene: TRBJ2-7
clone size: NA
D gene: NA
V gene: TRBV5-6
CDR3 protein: CASSNTWRKGSYEQYF
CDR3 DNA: TGTGCCAGCAGTAATACTTGGCGCAAGGGCTCCTACGAGCAGTACTTC

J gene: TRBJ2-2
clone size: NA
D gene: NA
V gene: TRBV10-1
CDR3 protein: CVSSEINGKLFF
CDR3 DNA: TGCGTCAGCAGTGAGATAAACGGGAAGCTGTTTTTT

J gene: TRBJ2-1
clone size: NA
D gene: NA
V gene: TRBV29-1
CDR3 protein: CSVEGMGLSNEQFF
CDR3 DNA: TGCAGCGTTGAAGGAATGGGGCTGAGCAATGAACAGTTCTTC